This T cell receptor beta chain was documented in a study of OX40 agonist ivuxolimab in advanced cancers. Study as a whole: Partial responses were achieved by three patients, one with hepatocellular carcinoma and two with cutaneous melanoma. Study-wide findings and caveats: Among some nonresponders, normalized T-cell clonal expansion was also low.

Sequencing used immunoSEQ multiplex PCR; TCRdb keeps in-frame clones, though not all of them. The repertoire consists of around 30,000 clones, with over 90% occurring once and the leading ten covering 4% to 5%. Regarding this clone: Its specificity is unknown.

The sequenced sample was CD4+ or CD8+ T cells sorted from blood, obtained in a trial of the OX40 agonist ivuxolimab. The origin of this receptor is an adult with an advanced solid tumor such as melanoma, head and neck, liver or kidney cancer.

This chain's CDR3 is CASSPQGLETQYF. CDR3 nucleotides: TGTGCCAGCAGCCCACAGGGTCTGGAGACCCAGTACTTC. The J gene is TRBJ2-5, the V gene TRBV11-2; a possible D gene is TRBD1 (6 bases). CDR1 is SGHAT and CDR2 is FQNNGV in the germline V gene. V was trimmed by 5 bases and J by 5 bases, leaving 12 bases between them. There are 13 residues in the CDR3.